Sequencing of this T cell receptor (beta chain) was carried out in a study of blood T cells in healthy people across ages. The CDR3 totals 12 residues. CDR1 and CDR2 from the germline V gene are SGHKS and YYEKEE (reference sequence). Trimming shortened V by 7 bases and J by 9 bases, and 14 bases separated the two germline ends. Primed by a sample-barcoded 5' primer and a J-beta primer mix, a second PCR proceeded for about 7 to 11 cycles. Each TCR beta cDNA got a 12-nucleotide random molecular identifier. TCRdb called the 5' RACE reads again in MiXCR, with one record for every CDR3 protein. Among hundreds of thousands of distinct CDR3 sequences listed, more than 35% were seen once. Overall study findings and caveats: Total diversity from one million sequenced T cells was likely underestimated. Older age went with lower TCR beta diversity per million T cells, in a roughly linear way.

In the case of this clonotype: The antigen remains undetermined.

The people who gave samples were healthy Caucasians from Russia, aged roughly 6 to 90. Sequenced: blood. This receptor was identified in a man at least 80 years old in good health. This chain joins TRBV5-5 and TRBJ2-4; tentatively, D is TRBD2 (7 bases). The chain's CDR3 is CASGNGGLIQYF. Written as DNA, the CDR3 is TGTGCCAGCGGAAACGGGGGGCTCATTCAGTACTTC.